The 22 T cell receptor beta chains below come from one sample, sequenced in a study of CD8 T cells in Susac syndrome. RNA totalling roughly 0.45 to 1 ug underwent reverse transcription with random hexamers. TCRdb analysed the immunoSEQ multiplex PCR reads with MiXCR anew, one entry per CDR3 protein. This table has about 150,000 distinct CDR3 sequences, about 93% appearing once. The sample consisted of CD4+ T cells from PBMCs. The receptors were gathered from a human donor with multiple sclerosis.

CDR3 loop: CSADRVNLGGNQPQHF. CDR3 DNA: TGCAGTGCTGATAGAGTGAACCTTGGGGGCAATCAGCCCCAGCATTTT. The J gene is TRBJ1-5, the V gene TRBV20-1; D is unresolved. Germline V gene sequence: CDR1 DFQATT, CDR2 SNEGSKA (reference sequence). The length of the CDR3 is 16 residues. The V end was cut by 5 bases, the J end by 2 bases, with 19 bases between.

The rearrangement uses TRBV14 and TRBJ2-1, with 8 bases aligning to TRBD2. The CDR3 runs to 17 residues. The germline V gene has CDR1 SGHDN and CDR2 FVKESK. The trim removed 4 bases at V and 1 base at J, leaving 9 bases unmatched. For the CDR3, the DNA is TGTGCCAGCAGCCCACGGACTAGCCTTCTATCCTACAATGAGCAGTTCTTC. It yields the protein CASSPRTSLLSYNEQFF.

The rearrangement links TRBV6-5 to TRBJ2-3; D tentatively fits TRBD1 or TRBD2 (5 bases each). The germline V gene encodes CDR1 MNHEY and CDR2 SVGAGI. The CDR3 runs to 16 residues. Trimming left V 2 bases short and J 3 bases short, with 15 bases between. CDR3 coding DNA: TGTGCCAGCAGTTACGGTGGGGGATTCGGGACAGATACGCAGTATTTT. Its translation: CASSYGGGFGTDTQYF.

The chain joins TRBV7-9 to TRBJ2-5; 8 bases fit TRBD1. The CDR3 runs 14 residues. J was trimmed by 5 bases and V by 6 bases; bases with no gene match: 8. CDR1 and CDR2 (germline): SEHNR, FQNEAQ (reference sequence). The CDR3 nucleotides read TGTGCCAGCAGTTCCAGGGGGCTTGGGGAGACCCAGTACTTC. The encoded protein is CASSSRGLGETQYF.

The chain joins TRBV29-1 to TRBJ1-1; D might be TRBD1 (5 bases). Germline loops: CDR1 SQVTM, CDR2 ANQGSEA. Trimming took off 6 bases at V and 8 bases at J, with 16 bases between the two ends. This CDR3 comprises 12 residues. CDR3 in DNA: TGCAGCGTACGGGGGGGATCTAGGGAAGCTTTCTTT. It codes for CSVRGGSREAFF.

CDR3 sequence reads: CASSQEWEETQYF. CDR3 nucleotides: TGTGCCAGCAGCCAGGAATGGGAAGAGACCCAGTACTTC. J is TRBJ2-5 and V is TRBV5-4; D call uncertain. CDR1 and CDR2 from the germline V gene are SGHNT and YYREEE (reference sequence). The CDR3 spans 13 residues. V shed 4 bases and J shed 3 bases, with 10 bases lying between them.

This sequence joins TRBV27 and TRBJ1-2, with D maybe TRBD1 (5 bases). The CDR3 has 15 residues. Germline CDR1 is MNHEY and CDR2 is SMNVEV (reference sequence). Trimming shortened V by 0 bases and J by 3 bases, and 11 bases separated the two germline ends. The CDR3 DNA reads as TGTGCCAGCAGTTTATCAAGGGGCCCGGACTATGGCTACACCTTC. Its protein is CASSLSRGPDYGYTF.

The V call is TRBV20-1, the J call TRBJ1-1, with D perhaps matching TRBD1 (6 bases). CDR1 is DFQATT, CDR2 SNEGSKA, per germline (reference sequence). The CDR3 has 14 amino acids. V lost 5 bases, J lost 0 bases, and 13 bases lay in between. The CDR3 loop reads CSAVKQGMNTEAFF. Here the CDR3 DNA reads TGCAGTGCTGTTAAACAGGGCATGAACACTGAAGCTTTCTTT.

The rearrangement uses TRBV12-3 or TRBV12-4 and TRBJ2-3; D possibly corresponds to TRBD1 (5 bases). V lost 7 bases and J lost 2, with 13 bases in between. This CDR3 has 14 amino acids. CDR3 nucleotide sequence: TGTGCCAGCATCCATAGGGGTGTCACAGATACGCAGTATTTT. Encoded protein: CASIHRGVTDTQYF.

This sequence joins TRBV5-8 and TRBJ2-2, with D perhaps matching TRBD1 (6 bases). Trimming left V 4 bases short and J 7 bases short, with 14 bases between. CDR1 and CDR2 from the germline V gene are SGHTS and YDEGEE. CDR3 length equals 14 residues. CDR3 DNA: TGTGCCAGCAGCCCTTATGGACAGAGCGGGGAGCTGTTTTTT. Amino acids: CASSPYGQSGELFF.

The V and J genes are TRBV30 and TRBJ2-7; maybe TRBD2 (5 bases). Germline CDR1 reads GTSNPN; CDR2 reads SVGIG (reference sequence). The CDR3 totals 14 residues. V was cut by 5 bases and J by 1 base, with 15 bases left in between. The CDR3 nucleotides read TGTGCCTGGTCCTTTGGAGGCGGTTCCTACGAGCAGTACTTC. Amino acids: CAWSFGGGSYEQYF.

The chain recombines TRBV6-1 with TRBJ2-2; no clear D. Germline values: CDR1 MNHNS, CDR2 SASEGT. CDR3 length: 18 amino acids. Trimming took off 4 bases at V and 7 bases at J, with 25 bases between the two ends. The CDR3 nucleotides are TGTGCCAGCAGTGTGGGCCCCTATGAGGTCGCGGCCTACGGGGAGCTGTTTTTT. This sequence encodes CASSVGPYEVAAYGELFF.

The V gene is TRBV5-1, the J gene TRBJ2-2; TRBD2 might be the D (6 bases). The CDR3 sequence is 14 residues long. CDR1 SGHRS and CDR2 YFSETQ come from the germline V gene. Trimming cost V 4 bases and J 5 bases, with 12 bases left between them. The CDR3 protein is CASSGTLLTGELFF. Written as DNA, the CDR3 is TGCGCCAGCAGCGGGACTCTCTTGACCGGGGAGCTGTTTTTT.

The J gene is TRBJ2-7, the V gene TRBV6-5; D perhaps matches TRBD1 (6 bases). CDR1 is MNHEY and CDR2 is SVGAGI in the germline V gene. Trimming removed 7 bases at V and 2 bases at J, with 12 bases between. This CDR3 spans 13 amino acids. As DNA, the CDR3 is TGTGCCAGCACCCAGACAGGCACCTACGAGCAGTACTTC. It specifies CASTQTGTYEQYF.

This chain links TRBV24-1 with TRBJ1-5, with D possibly TRBD1 on 6 matching bases. Trimming took off 5 bases at V and 5 bases at J, with 15 bases between the two ends. Germline V gene data show CDR1 as KGHDR and CDR2 as SFDVKD. The CDR3 is 15 residues long. The CDR3 nucleotides read TGTGCCACCAGTGGGGCGGCGGGGGCGGATCAGCCCCAGCATTTT. The encoded protein is CATSGAAGADQPQHF.

The chain is built from TRBV12-3 or TRBV12-4 and TRBJ1-6, with no clear D. The ends were cut back, 3 bases at V and 8 bases at J, with 11 bases in the middle. The CDR3 contains 14 residues. CDR3 bases: TGTGCCAGCAGTTTCAATGGAGGTGATTCACCCCTCCACTTT. Translating gives CASSFNGGDSPLHF.

The chain is built from TRBV7-2 and TRBJ2-4; 11 bases align to TRBD2. CDR1 and CDR2 from the germline V gene are SGHTA and FQGNSA. The CDR3 extends over 19 amino acids. J gave up 0 bases and V 3 bases, and 10 bases lay outside the gene matches. CDR3 sequence: CASSFLTSGIGLAKNIQYF. The CDR3 nucleotides are TGTGCCAGCAGCTTTTTGACTAGCGGGATTGGGCTAGCCAAAAACATTCAGTACTTC.

V gene TRBV6-6 combines with J gene TRBJ2-7; 12 bases are a match to TRBD1. The CDR3 runs to 15 residues. Germline-derived CDR1 and CDR2 are MNHNY and SVGAGI (reference sequence). Losses at the gene ends were 6 bases for V and 5 bases for J; bases not matched to a gene: 8. For the CDR3, the DNA is TGTGCCAGCAGACCCACCGGGACAGGGGGCGACGAGCAGTACTTC. Encoded protein: CASRPTGTGGDEQYF.

This clonotype showed up just once. The chain uses TRBV5-1 and TRBJ2-7; possibly TRBD2 for D (5 bases). Trimming pared 4 bases from V and 2 bases from J, leaving 16 bases between. This CDR3 region has 15 residues. Germline V gene lookup returns CDR1 SGHRS and CDR2 YFSETQ. CDR3 in DNA: TGCGCCAGCAGCCTTGGTCGACGGGATACCTACGAGCAGTACTTC. This translates into CASSLGRRDTYEQYF.

The chain has TRBV29-1 and TRBJ2-5; 10 bases match TRBD1. This CDR3 contains 14 residues. The germline V gene has CDR1 SQVTM and CDR2 ANQGSEA. Trimming removed 6 bases from V and 3 bases from J; junction bases left unmatched: 7. Here the CDR3 reads CSVSPGTGEETQYF. The CDR3 DNA is TGCAGCGTGTCACCAGGGACAGGGGAAGAGACCCAGTACTTC. Full variable domain (remainder filled in from reference TRBV29-1 and TRBJ2-5): SAVISQKPSRDICQRGTSLTIQCQVDSQVTMMFWYRQQPGQSLTLIATANQGSEATYESGFVIDKFPISRPNLTFSTLTVSNMSPEDSSIYLCSVSPGTGEETQYFGPGTRLLVL.

The gene calls are TRBV20-1 and TRBJ2-7; 7 bases map to TRBD1. Germline CDR1 DFQATT, CDR2 SNEGSKA (reference sequence). J gave up 5 bases and V 0 bases, and 13 bases lay outside the gene matches. This CDR3 has 16 residues. This CDR3 is CSARDRKTTGTDEQYF. CDR3 DNA sequence: TGCAGTGCTAGAGATCGGAAAACGACAGGGACCGACGAGCAGTACTTC.

V is TRBV20-1 and J is TRBJ1-1, with D possibly TRBD1 on 6 matching bases. The CDR3 is 13 residues long. V was shortened by 5 bases and J by 7 bases, with 17 bases between the two germline ends. Germline values: CDR1 DFQATT, CDR2 SNEGSKA (reference sequence). As DNA, the CDR3 is TGCAGTGCTGCCCTCAGGGGACGTCGTGAAGCTTTCTTT. Protein: CSAALRGRREAFF.